These T cell receptor beta chains were read from a single sample in a study of blood T cells in healthy people across ages. TCRdb re-derived calls from the 5' RACE reads in MiXCR, one entry per CDR3 protein. The profile covers roughly 1.6 million distinct CDR3 sequences, with roughly a third appearing a single time and about 11% taken by the ten largest. The source material was blood. The receptor source for this set is a woman aged 30 to 39 in good health. The CDR3 runs from the conserved cysteine through the conserved F or W. The D gene is left open where the match is weak. A row's size may be missing; if present it is once, few, many or a size class.

v_call	clone_size	d_call	j_call	cdr3_aa	cdr3_nt
TRBV5-1	NA	TRBD1	TRBJ1-1	CASSFRDRQNTEAFF	TGCGCCAGCAGCTTCCGGGACAGACAGAACACTGAAGCTTTCTTT
TRBV12-5	many	NA	TRBJ2-1	CASGLYNEQFF	TGTGCTAGTGGTTTGTACAATGAGCAGTTCTTC
TRBV5-1	many	NA	TRBJ2-6	CASSLTIGGANVLTF	TGCGCCAGCAGCTTGACAATTGGGGGGGCCAACGTCCTGACTTTC
TRBV6-1	NA	TRBD1	TRBJ2-3	CALRPGQGQADTQYF	TGTGCCTTAAGGCCGGGACAGGGTCAAGCAGATACGCAGTATTTT
TRBV5-1	few	NA	TRBJ2-5	CASSTVMEETQYF	TGCGCCAGCAGCACGGTGATGGAAGAGACCCAGTACTTC
TRBV12-3/TRBV12-4	NA	NA	TRBJ1-1	CASSYQARTEAFF	TGTGCCAGCAGCTATCAGGCTAGGACTGAAGCTTTCTTT
TRBV6-6	NA	TRBD1	TRBJ1-1	CASSPRQGFGTEAFF	TGTGCCAGCAGCCCCCGACAGGGGTTCGGCACTGAAGCTTTCTTT
TRBV20-1	NA	NA	TRBJ2-1	CSGSMGLSSYNEQFF	TGCAGTGGCTCTATGGGGCTCAGCTCCTACAATGAGCAGTTCTTC
TRBV13	NA	NA	TRBJ2-1	CTSSLVTGRSHNEQFF	TGTACCAGCAGCTTAGTTACCGGGAGATCCCACAATGAGCAGTTCTTC
TRBV6-6	many	TRBD2	TRBJ2-1	CASRLAGGSYNEQFF	TGTGCCAGCAGACTAGCGGGGGGCTCCTACAATGAGCAGTTCTTC
TRBV7-9	few	NA	TRBJ1-3	CASSYRQGSGNTIYF	TGTGCCAGCAGCTACCGGCAGGGATCTGGAAACACCATATATTTT
TRBV7-6	NA	NA	TRBJ1-2	CASSLGTGIYGYTF	TGTGCCAGCAGCTTAGGCACAGGTATCTATGGCTACACCTTC
TRBV6-9	few	TRBD2	TRBJ2-3	CASTPSGGFTDTQYF	TGTGCCAGCACCCCTAGCGGGGGTTTCACAGATACGCAGTATTTT
TRBV21-1	NA	NA	TRBJ1-5	CASSKGADPSNQPQHF	TGTGCCAGCAGCAAAGGGGCGGACCCTAGCAATCAGCCCCAGCATTTT
TRBV7-3	NA	TRBD1	TRBJ2-3	CASSQRGIGTGMTDTQYF	TGTGCCAGCAGCCAACGCGGAATTGGGACAGGGATGACAGATACGCAGTATTTT
TRBV5-1	NA	TRBD1	TRBJ2-4	CASSRETGPGSNEQYF	TGCGCCAGCAGCCGCGAGACAGGGCCAGGATCCAATGAGCAGTACTTC
TRBV5-1	few	NA	TRBJ2-1	CASSLGGASDEQFF	TGCGCCAGCAGCCTAGGAGGGGCGAGCGATGAGCAGTTCTTC
TRBV6-1	NA	TRBD1	TRBJ2-4	CASSEGNPGGLGWKNIQYF	TGTGCCAGCAGTGAAGGGAACCCAGGGGGCTTGGGGTGGAAAAACATTCAGTACTTC
TRBV14	NA	NA	TRBJ2-1	CASSQFGTIEQFF	TGTGCCAGCAGCCAGTTCGGCACTATCGAGCAGTTCTTC
TRBV6-1	few	TRBD2	TRBJ2-2	CASRKLADTGELFF	TGTGCCAGCAGGAAACTAGCGGACACCGGGGAGCTGTTTTTT
TRBV7-8	many	TRBD2	TRBJ2-1	CASSSTSGRGHNEQFF	TGTGCCAGCAGCTCGACTAGCGGGAGGGGACACAATGAGCAGTTCTTC
TRBV7-9	many	NA	TRBJ1-4	CASSLLASTNEKLFF	TGTGCCAGCAGCCTTCTGGCTTCGACTAATGAAAAACTGTTTTTT
TRBV4-1	few	TRBD2	TRBJ2-7	CASSLIAGGTYEQYF	TGCGCCAGCAGCCTAATAGCGGGAGGAACGTACGAGCAGTACTTC
TRBV20-1	NA	NA	TRBJ2-1	CSAFGGNEQFF	TGCAGTGCATTTGGAGGTAATGAGCAGTTCTTC
TRBV20-1	NA	TRBD2	TRBJ2-3	CSARRPSSGRYTTDTQYF	TGCAGTGCTAGACGACCCTCTAGCGGGAGGTACACCACAGATACGCAGTATTTT
TRBV12-3/TRBV12-4	NA	TRBD1	TRBJ1-2	CASRQTGSDYGYTF	TGTGCCAGCAGACAGACAGGGTCCGACTATGGCTACACCTTC
TRBV7-9	NA	NA	TRBJ2-1	CTSSLIYNEQFF	TGTACCAGCAGCCTGATTTACAATGAGCAGTTCTTC
TRBV7-2	NA	NA	TRBJ2-4	CASSLSVLNIQYF	TGTGCCAGCAGCTTGTCGGTTCTAAACATTCAGTACTTC
TRBV9	NA	TRBD1	TRBJ1-2	CASSSSRGQGARLYSYTF	TGTGCCAGCAGCTCAAGTCGAGGACAGGGGGCGCGTCTCTATAGCTACACCTTC
TRBV18	few	NA	TRBJ2-1	CASSGGGSSSYNEQFF	TGTGCCAGCTCAGGAGGCGGGTCTAGCTCCTACAATGAGCAGTTCTTC
TRBV29-1	many	NA	TRBJ2-7	CSVEDVGGTYEQYF	TGCAGCGTTGAAGATGTCGGCGGCACCTACGAGCAGTACTTC
TRBV7-9	NA	NA	TRBJ2-6	CASSVVRGANVLTF	TGTGCCAGCAGCGTAGTTCGTGGGGCCAACGTCCTGACTTTC
TRBV7-8	NA	TRBD2	TRBJ2-5	CASSLLSTSGGETQYF	TGTGCCAGCAGCTTACTTTCGACTAGCGGAGGAGAGACCCAGTACTTC
TRBV11-2	NA	NA	TRBJ2-1	CASSLPGPPNEQFF	TGTGCCAGCAGCCTCCCGGGACCACCCAATGAGCAGTTCTTC
TRBV7-9	many	NA	TRBJ2-7	CASSLLTADYEQYF	TGTGCCAGCAGCTTGTTGACAGCCGACTACGAGCAGTACTTC
TRBV29-1	NA	NA	TRBJ1-2	CSVPGGARYGYTF	TGCAGCGTTCCTGGGGGGGCGAGGTATGGCTACACCTTC
TRBV25-1	few	TRBD2	TRBJ2-5	CASSESRLAGTETQYF	TGTGCCAGCAGTGAATCCCGACTAGCGGGTACAGAGACCCAGTACTTC
TRBV27	few	NA	TRBJ1-2	CASSPWSGYGYTF	TGTGCCAGCAGTCCCTGGAGTGGCTATGGCTACACCTTC
TRBV5-1	few	TRBD1	TRBJ2-2	CASSLGTGGNTGELFF	TGCGCCAGCAGCTTGGGGACAGGGGGAAACACCGGGGAGCTGTTTTTT
TRBV24-1	NA	TRBD1	TRBJ2-2	CATSDSGTGSPGELFF	TGTGCCACCAGTGATTCCGGGACAGGGTCCCCCGGGGAGCTGTTTTTT
TRBV4-1	NA	NA	TRBJ1-2	CASSQEDTRKDSYGYTF	TGCGCCAGCAGCCAAGAAGATACTAGGAAGGATTCCTATGGCTACACCTTC
TRBV7-9	NA	NA	TRBJ2-1	CASGVGGSHNEQFF	TGTGCCAGCGGCGTGGGAGGTTCCCACAATGAGCAGTTCTTC
TRBV20-1	NA	TRBD2	TRBJ2-5	CSAGGGQDGETQYF	TGCAGTGCCGGGGGGGGGCAGGACGGAGAGACCCAGTACTTC
TRBV7-9	NA	NA	TRBJ1-4	CASTEAGYEKLFF	TGTGCCAGCACGGAAGCGGGTTACGAAAAACTGTTTTTT
TRBV5-1	NA	NA	TRBJ2-7	CASSPLQSGEQYF	TGCGCCAGCAGCCCCCTTCAGTCGGGTGAGCAGTACTTC
TRBV12-3/TRBV12-4	NA	NA	TRBJ1-4	CASRSPGVTNEKLFF	TGTGCCAGCAGATCCCCCGGGGTTACTAATGAAAAACTGTTTTTT
TRBV7-3	NA	TRBD2	TRBJ2-2	CASSPGTSGRVWTGELFF	TGTGCCAGCAGCCCCGGGACTAGCGGGAGAGTGTGGACCGGGGAGCTGTTTTTT
TRBV2	once	NA	TRBJ2-3	CASKPTTARGDTQYF	TGTGCCAGCAAACCTACGACGGCCAGAGGGGATACGCAGTATTTT
TRBV20-1	NA	TRBD2	TRBJ2-3	CSAPGGLVGPDTQYF	TGCAGTGCTCCCGGTGGACTAGTGGGGCCAGATACGCAGTATTTT
TRBV7-8	few	NA	TRBJ2-5	CASSLSWTLGGARRLQETQYF	TGTGCCAGCAGCTTATCCTGGACTCTTGGGGGCGCTAGGCGGCTACAAGAGACCCAGTACTTC
TRBV6-2/TRBV6-3	NA	NA	TRBJ2-1	CASRRAVFDEQFF	TGTGCCAGCCGCCGAGCAGTCTTCGATGAGCAGTTCTTC